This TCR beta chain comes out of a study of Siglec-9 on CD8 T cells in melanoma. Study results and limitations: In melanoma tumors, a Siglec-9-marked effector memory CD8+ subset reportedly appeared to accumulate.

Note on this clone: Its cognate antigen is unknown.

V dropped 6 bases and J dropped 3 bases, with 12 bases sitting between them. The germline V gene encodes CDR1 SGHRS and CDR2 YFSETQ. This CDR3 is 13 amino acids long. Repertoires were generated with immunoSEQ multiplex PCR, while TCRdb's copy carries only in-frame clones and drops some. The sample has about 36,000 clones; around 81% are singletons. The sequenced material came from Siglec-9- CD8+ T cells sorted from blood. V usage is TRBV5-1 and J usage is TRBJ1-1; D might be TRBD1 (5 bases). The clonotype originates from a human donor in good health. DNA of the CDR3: TGCGCCAGCATCGGTCTAGGGGACACTGAAGCTTTCTTT. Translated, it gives CASIGLGDTEAFF.